The entry below describes one TCR beta chain. Under the authors' procedure: Estimation of nucleated cell counts relied on the amplification of reference gene primers. Some clones are missing from TCRdb's copy, which holds only in-frame ones; the method was immunoSEQ multiplex PCR. Clonal size and the V and J genes are those of that table, whereas D and trimming came from the DNA. The sample carries about 38,000 clones, more than 70% recorded once. The source of the sample is a study of blood T cell repertoires in COVID-19. About the research overall: Sites in the United States, Italy and Spain provided acute and convalescent COVID-19 samples. PBMCs, B-cell-depleted T cells, or T cells were the source of the cDNA or gDNA that made up the material.

The length of the CDR3 is 16 residues. CDR1 and CDR2 (germline): KGHDR, SFDVKD. V was trimmed by 4 bases and J by 3 bases, leaving 15 bases between them. This chain connects TRBV24-1 to TRBJ2-1; TRBD2 might be the D (6 bases). Sequencing input: peripheral blood. The sequence derives from an older man with active COVID-19. As DNA, the CDR3 is TGTGCCACCAGTGACTCGATGGGGGGAAACTACAATGAGCAGTTCTTC. Amino acids: CATSDSMGGNYNEQFF.